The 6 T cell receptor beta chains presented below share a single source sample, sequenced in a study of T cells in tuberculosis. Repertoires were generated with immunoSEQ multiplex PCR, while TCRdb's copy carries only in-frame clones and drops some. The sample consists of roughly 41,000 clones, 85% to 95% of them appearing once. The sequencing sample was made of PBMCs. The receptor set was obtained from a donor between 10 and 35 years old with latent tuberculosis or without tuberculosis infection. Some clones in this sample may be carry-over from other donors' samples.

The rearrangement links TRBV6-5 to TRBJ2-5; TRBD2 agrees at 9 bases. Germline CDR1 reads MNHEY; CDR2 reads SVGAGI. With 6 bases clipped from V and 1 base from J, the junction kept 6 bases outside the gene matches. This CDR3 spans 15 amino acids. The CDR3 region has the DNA TGTGCCAGCAGCACGCTTAGCGGGGGCCAAGAGACCCAGTACTTC. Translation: CASSTLSGGQETQYF.

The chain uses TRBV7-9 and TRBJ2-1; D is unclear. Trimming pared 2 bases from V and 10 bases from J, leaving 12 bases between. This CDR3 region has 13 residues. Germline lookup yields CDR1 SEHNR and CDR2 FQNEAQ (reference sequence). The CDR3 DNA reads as TGTGCCAGCAGCTTATTTTTGCGACACGAGCAGTTCTTC. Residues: CASSLFLRHEQFF. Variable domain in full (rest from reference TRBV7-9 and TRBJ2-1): DTGVSQNPRHKITKRGQNVTFRCDPISEHNRLYWYRQTLGQGPEFLTYFQNEAQLEKSRLLSDRFSAERPKGSFSTLEIQRTEQGDSAMYLCASSLFLRHEQFFGPGTRLTVL.

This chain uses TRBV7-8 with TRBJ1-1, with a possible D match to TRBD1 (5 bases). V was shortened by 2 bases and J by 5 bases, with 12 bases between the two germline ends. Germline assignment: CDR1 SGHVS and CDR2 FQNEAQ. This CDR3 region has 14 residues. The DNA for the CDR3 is TGTGCCAGCAGCTTATCAGGGCAGGAAACTGAAGCTTTCTTT. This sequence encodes CASSLSGQETEAFF.

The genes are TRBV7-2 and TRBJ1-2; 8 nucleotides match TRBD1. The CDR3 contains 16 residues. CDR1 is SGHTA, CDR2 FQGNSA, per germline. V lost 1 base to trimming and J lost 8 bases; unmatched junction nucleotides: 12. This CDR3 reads CASSLVHSQGAMGYTF. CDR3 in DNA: TGTGCCAGCAGCTTAGTACATAGTCAGGGGGCAATGGGCTACACCTTC.

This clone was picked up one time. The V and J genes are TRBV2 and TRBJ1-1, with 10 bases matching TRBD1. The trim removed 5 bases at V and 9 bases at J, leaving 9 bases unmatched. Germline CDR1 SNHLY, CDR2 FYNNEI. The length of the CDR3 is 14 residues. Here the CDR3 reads CASSQTGTGVQAFF. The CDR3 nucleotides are TGTGCCAGCAGTCAAACCGGGACAGGGGTGCAAGCTTTCTTT.

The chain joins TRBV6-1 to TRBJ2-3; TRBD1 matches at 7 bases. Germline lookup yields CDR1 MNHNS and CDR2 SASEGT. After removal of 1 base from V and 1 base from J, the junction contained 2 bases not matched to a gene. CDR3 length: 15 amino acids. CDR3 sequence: CASSEVTGGTDTQYF. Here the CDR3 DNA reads TGTGCCAGCAGTGAAGTCACAGGGGGCACAGATACGCAGTATTTT.